The subject of this entry is one T cell receptor (beta chain). Its antigen remains undetermined. The sample holds no much larger clone one base away, and base qualities are not on file. The entry originates in a study of T cell responses to AZD1222 COVID-19 vaccine (dated by TCRdb to about 2021). About the study as a whole: AZD1222 recipients given second doses at about 4 weeks or at about 12 weeks were pooled, since spike-specific TCR depth and breadth were not found to differ between the two schedules. TCR sequencing covered some 250 trial participants: nearly 210 given two doses of AZD1222 and approximately 26 given two doses of MenACWY control vaccine. Trial participants were enrolled by age into subgroups of 18-55, 56-69 and 70-plus years, and around 150, 28 and 57 TCR-sequenced participants, respectively, were included in these subgroups.

Read against the paper, the sample's time point label means: baseline before first vaccination. Vaccinee samples came from UK trials COV001 and COV002, including a single-blind randomized controlled phase 2/3 trial of AZD1222 (ChAdOx1 nCoV-19) in healthy adults. Trial participant PBMC samples were collected at day 0 and day 28 after the second dose for TCRbeta chain sequencing. The CDR3 regions of human TCRbeta chains were analyzed by immunosequencing. The original pipeline was this. Repertoire TCRs were matched against a reference library of SARS-CoV-2-specific TCRs generated with the MIRA antigen-specificity platform. Breadth meant the fraction of unique TCRs that were SARS-CoV-2-associated, whereas depth meant the fraction of total T cells that were SARS-CoV-2-associated. Using the MIRA data, each spike-specific TCR was mapped to the spike region that the TCR reacts to and placed in a CD4 or CD8 class. Log10-transformed breadth and depth values were compared by one-way ANOVA with Sidak's multiple comparisons tests. The table comes from immuneACCESS by way of TCRdb, which keeps in-frame sequences with V and J called. Part of the clones is missing from these tables; in studies checked, under half for an unresolved V gene and the rest for unknown reasons. V and J calls plus clone size are reproduced from that table; the DNA served to infer D and trimming. The sample records roughly 93,000 clones, about 86% of which are singletons. In total, the top ten clones hold 6.3% of the sample.

Findings and caveats that apply to the study as a whole: After two AZD1222 doses, spike-specific TCR breadth and depth were significantly higher than at day 0 and than in MenACWY recipients. Reportedly, almost half of the unique spike-specific TCRs recognized epitopes lying outside the regions that are mutated in the B.1.351 and B.1.1.7 variants. CD4 TCRs associated with the vaccine covered the entire spike protein, and the dominant responses were in regions 160-218 and 743-854. Only six AZD1222 recipients were SARS-CoV-2 seropositive at baseline, limiting conclusions about previously exposed vaccinees. Because no samples from the day 14 peak response were available, repertoires could be characterized only after the peak T cell response. The 56-69-year group was small, and its depth increase did not reach significance, likely because of low power. Participants were mostly white British, with more females than males. The authors suggested clonal diversity may have been underestimated.

Cut back by 1 base and 4 bases, the V and J ends lie 4 bases apart. Looking up the germline V gene yields CDR1 SGHDN and CDR2 FVKESK. The CDR3 holds 12 amino acids from the cysteine to the phenylalanine. The retained sequence is limited to the CDR3, 36 bases, with the frame set at the first base. The V gene is TRBV14 and the J gene is TRBJ2-5; the D gene cannot be resolved reliably. The sample here was peripheral blood, taken on day 0 of AZD1222 vaccination. This TCR came from an adult in good health. DNA sequence: TGTGCCAGCAGCCAAGGGTTAGAGACCCAGTACTTC. Translated, it gives CASSQGLETQYF.